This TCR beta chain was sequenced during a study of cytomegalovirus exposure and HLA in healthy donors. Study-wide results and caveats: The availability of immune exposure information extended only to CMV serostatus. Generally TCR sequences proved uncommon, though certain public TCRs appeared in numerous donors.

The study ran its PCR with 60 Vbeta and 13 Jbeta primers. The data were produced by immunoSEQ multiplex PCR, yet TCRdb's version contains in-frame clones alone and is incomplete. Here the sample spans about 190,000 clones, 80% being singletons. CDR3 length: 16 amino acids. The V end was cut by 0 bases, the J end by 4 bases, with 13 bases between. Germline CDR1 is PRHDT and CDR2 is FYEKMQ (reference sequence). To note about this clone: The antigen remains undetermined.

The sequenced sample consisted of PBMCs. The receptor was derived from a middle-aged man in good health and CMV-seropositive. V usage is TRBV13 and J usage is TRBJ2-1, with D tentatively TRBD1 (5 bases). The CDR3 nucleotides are TGTGCCAGCAGCTTAGGCGGGCAGGGCCCTTACAATGAGCAGTTCTTC. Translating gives CASSLGGQGPYNEQFF.